Listed here are 21 T cell receptor beta chains from one sample, sequenced in a study of early T cells in non-severe SARS-CoV-2 infection. TCRdb fed the 5' RACE reads into MiXCR, producing one record per CDR3 protein. The sample carries tens of thousands of distinct CDR3 sequences, under 10% recorded once. Sample: whole blood. These TCRs come from an adult who was a healthcare worker with PCR-confirmed SARS-CoV-2 infection or an uninfected control (not recorded which).

The table lists this clonotype with a few counts. The chain has TRBV3-1 and TRBJ1-5; D uncertain. Trimming removed 0 bases from V and 3 bases from J, with 9 bases in between. This CDR3 has 15 residues. CDR1 and CDR2 (germline): LGHDT, YNNKEL (reference sequence). CDR3 sequence: CASSQDVGLNQPQHF. Written as DNA, the CDR3 is TGTGCCAGCAGCCAAGACGTGGGTCTCAATCAGCCCCAGCATTTT. Full variable domain (rest looked up from reference TRBV3-1 and TRBJ1-5): DTAVSQTPKYLVTQMGNDKSIKCEQNLGHDTMYWYKQDSKKFLKIMFSYNNKELIINETVPNRFSPKSPDKAHLNLHINSLELGDSAVYFCASSQDVGLNQPQHFGDGTRLSIL.

This clonotype was seen repeatedly, ten times or more. The chain links TRBV14 to TRBJ2-3; D remains unclear. Germline V gene data show CDR1 as SGHDN and CDR2 as FVKESK. This CDR3 contains 12 residues. Trimming removed 1 base from V and 1 base from J, with 0 bases in between. CDR3 bases: TGTGCCAGCAGCCAAGGCACAGATACGCAGTATTTT. This codes for CASSQGTDTQYF.

This clonotype was found many times. This chain uses TRBV5-1 with TRBJ1-1; 9 bases agree with TRBD1. This CDR3 comprises 16 residues. V trimming: 3 bases; J trimming: 0 bases; junction bases outside the gene matches: 6. Germline CDR1 and CDR2: SGHRS and YFSETQ. In nucleotides, the CDR3 is TGCGCCAGCAGCTCCCCCGGGACAGGGATGAACACTGAAGCTTTCTTT. It translates to CASSSPGTGMNTEAFF.

In this sample, this clonotype turned up many times. The V and J genes are TRBV5-1 and TRBJ2-2; 7 bases map to TRBD1. Germline V gene lookup returns CDR1 SGHRS and CDR2 YFSETQ. J gave up 4 bases and V 5 bases, and 5 bases lay outside the gene matches. The CDR3 totals 14 residues. The DNA of the CDR3 is TGCGCCAGCAGTCAACAGGGGCGCACCGGGGAGCTGTTTTTT. It codes for CASSQQGRTGELFF.

CDR3 loop: CASTTGMNTEAFF. The CDR3 DNA reads TGTGCCAGCACGACAGGGATGAACACTGAAGCTTTCTTT. This sequence joins TRBV6-6 and TRBJ1-1; 7 positions agree with TRBD1. The V and J ends lost 7 bases and 0 bases, in that order; junction bases with no gene match: 2. Germline values: CDR1 MNHNY, CDR2 SVGAGI (reference sequence). The CDR3 is made up of 13 amino acids.

This clonotype was seen only a few times. The chain employs TRBV6-2 or TRBV6-3 and TRBJ2-3, with 7 bases aligning to TRBD2. In germline, CDR1 is MNHEY, CDR2 SVGEGT. This CDR3 is 13 amino acids long. V shed 7 bases, J shed 4 bases, and the junction held 5 bases outside the gene matches. CDR3 bases: TGTGCCAGCAAGCGGGATACAGCAGATACGCAGTATTTT. Its protein is CASKRDTADTQYF.

This clonotype was seen many times. CDR3 protein: CASLGRAPSTQYF. Here the CDR3 DNA reads TGTGCCTCTCTCGGCAGGGCCCCAAGTACGCAGTATTTT. V usage is TRBV6-2 or TRBV6-3 and J usage is TRBJ2-3, with D perhaps matching TRBD1 (5 bases). This CDR3 has 13 amino acids. Germline V gene lookup returns CDR1 MNHEY and CDR2 SVGEGT. V was pared by 11 bases and J by 8 bases, with 20 bases between.

This clonotype appeared a few times. The gene calls are TRBV9 and TRBJ2-1, with D perhaps given as TRBD1 or TRBD2 (5 bases each). This CDR3 spans 15 amino acids. The V gene's germline CDR1 is SGDLS and CDR2 YYNGEE. With 0 bases removed from V and 8 bases from J, the gap between germline ends came to 15 bases. The DNA of the CDR3 is TGTGCCAGCAGCGTAGTTTCTAGCTGGGGCGATGAGCAGTTCTTC. Its protein is CASSVVSSWGDEQFF.

V usage is TRBV27 and J usage is TRBJ2-1, with D perhaps TRBD2 (6 bases). The V end was cut by 6 bases, the J end by 8 bases, with 23 bases between. The CDR3 has 16 amino acids. From germline, CDR1 is MNHEY and CDR2 SMNVEV (reference sequence). CDR3 sequence: CASRPLGTARGDEQFF. The CDR3 DNA is TGTGCCAGCAGACCTCTGGGGACTGCCCGTGGGGATGAGCAGTTCTTC.

This clonotype was counted many times. V is TRBV27 and J is TRBJ2-5, with D possibly TRBD1 on 6 matching bases. The CDR3 runs to 13 residues. V gave up 5 bases and J gave up 3 bases, with 10 bases separating them. CDR1 and CDR2 from the germline V gene are MNHEY and SMNVEV (reference sequence). CDR3 nucleotide sequence: TGTGCCAGCAGTCCCCGGACAGAAGAGACCCAGTACTTC. This gives the protein CASSPRTEETQYF.

Ten or more counts support this clonotype. The rearrangement joins TRBV6-5 to TRBJ1-1; maybe TRBD1 (6 bases). Trimming pared 6 bases from V and 11 bases from J, leaving 13 bases between. The CDR3 totals 11 residues. From germline, CDR1 is MNHEY and CDR2 SVGAGI. In nucleotides, the CDR3 is TGTGCCAGCAGCCAAGGGGGTAACGCTTTCTTT. Protein sequence: CASSQGGNAFF.

Ten or more counts support this clonotype. The rearrangement joins TRBV19 to TRBJ2-1; TRBD1 matches 8 bases. This CDR3 spans 16 amino acids. V gave up 4 bases and J gave up 2 bases; unmatched junction bases: 7. Germline V lookup: CDR1 LNHDA, CDR2 SQIVND (reference sequence). DNA of the CDR3: TGTGCCAGTAGTACCGAGACAGGGGTACCCTACAATGAGCAGTTCTTC. Its translation is CASSTETGVPYNEQFF.

This clonotype was counted between two and nine times. The chain carries TRBV6-6 and TRBJ1-4, with D tentatively TRBD1 (5 bases). Germline CDR1 MNHNY, CDR2 SVGAGI (reference sequence). V was trimmed by 2 bases and J by 7 bases, leaving 11 bases between them. CDR3 length equals 14 residues. In nucleotides, the CDR3 is TGTGCCAGCAGTTACGGGGGTTTGGTTGAAAAACTGTTTTTT. Translated, it gives CASSYGGLVEKLFF.

This chain connects TRBV6-5 to TRBJ2-2; 8 bases match TRBD2. Unmatched junction bases numbered 7, after V lost 6 bases and J lost 7 bases. The germline gives CDR1 MNHEY, CDR2 SVGAGI. CDR3 length: 14 amino acids. The CDR3 nucleotides are TGTGCCAGCAGCCCCCAGCGGGGGAGCGGGGAGCTGTTTTTT. Residues: CASSPQRGSGELFF.

This clonotype showed up many times. V and J are TRBV27 and TRBJ2-3; the D gene could be TRBD1 or TRBD2 (5 bases each). The CDR3 is 14 residues long. The V end lost 5 bases, the J end lost 1 base, and 10 bases lay between the germline ends. Germline V lookup: CDR1 MNHEY, CDR2 SMNVEV (reference sequence). In DNA form, the CDR3 reads TGTGCCAGCAGTCACCGGGACGGCACAGATACGCAGTATTTT. Its translation: CASSHRDGTDTQYF.

The rearrangement uses TRBV15 and TRBJ1-3; D call uncertain. Germline CDR1 reads LNHNV; CDR2 reads YYDKDF (reference sequence). Trimming stripped 0 bases from V and 0 bases from J, with 9 bases between. CDR3 size: 16 residues. This chain's CDR3 is CATSRDRESSGNTIYF. The CDR3 DNA is TGTGCCACCAGCAGAGATCGGGAGTCCTCTGGAAACACCATATATTTT.

This clonotype has just a few counts. The rearrangement uses TRBV7-3 and TRBJ2-2; TRBD2 matches at 7 bases. Trimming at V came to 5 bases and at J to 6 bases, leaving 3 bases not matched to a gene. The CDR3 is made up of 13 amino acids. Germline CDR1 is SGHTA and CDR2 is FQGTGA. Written as DNA, the CDR3 is TGTGCCAGCAGCGGACTAGGGGCCGGGGAGCTGTTTTTT. This translates into CASSGLGAGELFF.

This clonotype showed up many times. This chain connects TRBV7-9 to TRBJ2-1; D remains ambiguous. Germline CDR1 is SEHNR and CDR2 is FQNEAQ (reference sequence). Trimming removed 3 bases from V and 7 bases from J, with 7 bases in between. The CDR3 sequence is 12 residues long. DNA of the CDR3: TGTGCCAGCAGCTTTTCTCGGAATGAGCAGTTCTTC. Translated: CASSFSRNEQFF.

The sample holds a few counts of this clonotype. The chain recombines TRBV3-1 with TRBJ1-1; D possibly corresponds to TRBD1 (5 bases). The CDR3 spans 15 residues. Trimming pared 1 base from V and 5 bases from J, leaving 14 bases between. Germline V CDR1 and CDR2: LGHDT, YNNKEL (reference sequence). The CDR3 sequence is CASSQGGRAKTEAFF. As DNA, the CDR3 is TGTGCCAGCAGCCAAGGAGGCAGGGCTAAGACTGAAGCTTTCTTT.

This clonotype occurred a few times. The J gene is TRBJ2-6, the V gene TRBV6-6, with D uncertain. The CDR3 consists of 16 residues. Trimming took off 5 bases at V and 3 bases at J, with 14 bases between the two ends. Germline V gene data show CDR1 as MNHNY and CDR2 as SVGAGI (reference sequence). The CDR3 reads CASSDPNTVGANVLTF. CDR3 DNA: TGTGCCAGCAGTGACCCAAACACAGTTGGGGCCAACGTCCTGACTTTC.

In its sample, this clonotype was seen a few times. The chain employs TRBV5-1 and TRBJ1-3; D remains ambiguous. CDR3 length equals 14 residues. V lost 4 bases and J lost 0, with 8 bases in between. Germline V lookup: CDR1 SGHRS, CDR2 YFSETQ. The CDR3 DNA sequence: TGCGCCAGCAGCATCGGGAACTCTGGAAACACCATATATTTT. Translation gives CASSIGNSGNTIYF.